This TCR beta chain was found in a study of T cell changes during pregnancy in multiple sclerosis. Data came from immunoSEQ multiplex PCR; TCRdb stores just in-frame clones and leaves some out. The data contain more than 55,000 clones, approximately 91% of them singletons. Specimen: peripheral blood, collected in the second trimester of pregnancy. The origin of this receptor is a female donor with multiple sclerosis, enrolled in a pregnancy study.

The CDR3 here is CASSSLLTGEQAFF. CDR3 coding DNA: TGCGCCAGCAGCTCCCTACTAACAGGGGAGCAAGCTTTCTTT. This chain uses TRBV5-1 with TRBJ1-1; 7 nucleotides line up with TRBD1. The germline gives CDR1 SGHRS, CDR2 YFSETQ. V lost 3 bases and J lost 9; bases outside the gene matches: 11. CDR3 length: 14 amino acids. The entire variable domain, with the rest obtained from reference TRBV5-1 and TRBJ1-1, is as follows: KAGVTQTPRYLIKTRGQQVTLSCSPISGHRSVSWYQQTPGQGLQFLFEYFSETQRNKGNFPGRFSGRQFSNSRSEMNVSTLELGDSALYLCASSSLLTGEQAFFGQGTRLTVV.